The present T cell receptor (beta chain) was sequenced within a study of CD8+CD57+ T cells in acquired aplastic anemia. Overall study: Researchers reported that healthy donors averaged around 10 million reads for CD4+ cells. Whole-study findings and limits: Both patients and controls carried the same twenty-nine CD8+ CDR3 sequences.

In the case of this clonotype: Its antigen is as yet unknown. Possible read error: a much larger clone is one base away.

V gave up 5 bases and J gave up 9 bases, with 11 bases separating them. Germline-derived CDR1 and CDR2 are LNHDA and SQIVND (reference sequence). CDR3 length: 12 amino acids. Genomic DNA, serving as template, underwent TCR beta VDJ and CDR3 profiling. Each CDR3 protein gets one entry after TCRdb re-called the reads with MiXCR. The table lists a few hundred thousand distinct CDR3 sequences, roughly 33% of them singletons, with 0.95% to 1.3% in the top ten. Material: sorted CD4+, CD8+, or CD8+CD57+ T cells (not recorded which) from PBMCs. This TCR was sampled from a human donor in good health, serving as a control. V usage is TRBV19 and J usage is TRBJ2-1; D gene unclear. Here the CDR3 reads CASSSEWGEQFF. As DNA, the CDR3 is TGTGCCAGTAGTTCCGAGTGGGGTGAGCAGTTCTTC.